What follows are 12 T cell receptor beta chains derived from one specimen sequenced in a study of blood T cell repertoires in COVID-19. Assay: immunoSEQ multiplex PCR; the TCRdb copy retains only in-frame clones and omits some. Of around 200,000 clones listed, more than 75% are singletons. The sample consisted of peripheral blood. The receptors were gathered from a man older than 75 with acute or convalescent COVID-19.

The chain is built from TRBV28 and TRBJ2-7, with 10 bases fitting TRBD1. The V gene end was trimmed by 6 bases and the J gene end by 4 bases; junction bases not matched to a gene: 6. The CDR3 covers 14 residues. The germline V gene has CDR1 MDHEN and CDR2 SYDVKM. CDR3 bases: TGTGCCAGCAGGTCTGACAGGGGGCAGTACGAGCAGTACTTC. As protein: CASRSDRGQYEQYF.

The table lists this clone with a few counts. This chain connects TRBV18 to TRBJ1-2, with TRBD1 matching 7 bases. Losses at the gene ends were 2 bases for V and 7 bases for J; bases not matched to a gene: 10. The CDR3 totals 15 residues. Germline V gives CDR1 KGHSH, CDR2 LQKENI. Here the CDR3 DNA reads TGTGCCAGCTCACCATACACAGGGGATACCAGTGGCTACACCTTC. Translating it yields CASSPYTGDTSGYTF.

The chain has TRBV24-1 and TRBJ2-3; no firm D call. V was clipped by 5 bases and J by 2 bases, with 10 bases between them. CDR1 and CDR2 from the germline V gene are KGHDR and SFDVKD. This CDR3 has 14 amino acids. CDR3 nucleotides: TGTGCCACCAGTGGAGGCACCTTCACAGATACGCAGTATTTT. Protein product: CATSGGTFTDTQYF.

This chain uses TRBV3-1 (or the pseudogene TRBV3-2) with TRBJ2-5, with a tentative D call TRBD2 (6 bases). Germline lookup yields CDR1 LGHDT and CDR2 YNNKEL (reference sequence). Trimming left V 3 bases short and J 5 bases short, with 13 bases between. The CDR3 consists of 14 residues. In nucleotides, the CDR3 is TGTGCCAGCAGCCAGTCTGGGGCGGGGGAGACCCAGTACTTC. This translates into CASSQSGAGETQYF.

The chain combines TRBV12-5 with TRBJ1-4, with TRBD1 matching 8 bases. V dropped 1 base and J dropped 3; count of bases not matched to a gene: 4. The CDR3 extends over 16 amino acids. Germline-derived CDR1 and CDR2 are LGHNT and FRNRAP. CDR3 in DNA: TGTGCTAGTGGTTTGGACATACAGGGGGCTAATGAAAAACTGTTTTTT. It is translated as CASGLDIQGANEKLFF. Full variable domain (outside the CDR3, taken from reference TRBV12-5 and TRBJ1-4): DARVTQTPRHKVTEMGQEVTMRCQPILGHNTVFWYRQTMMQGLELLAYFRNRAPLDDSGMPKDRFSAEMPDATLATLKIQPSEPRDSAVYFCASGLDIQGANEKLFFGSGTQLSVL.

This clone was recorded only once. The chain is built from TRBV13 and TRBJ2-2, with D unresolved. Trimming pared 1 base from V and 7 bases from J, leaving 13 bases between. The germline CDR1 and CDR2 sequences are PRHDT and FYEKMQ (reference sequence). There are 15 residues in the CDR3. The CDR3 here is CASSLDGHRHGELFF. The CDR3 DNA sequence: TGTGCCAGCAGCTTAGATGGCCATCGACACGGGGAGCTGTTTTTT.

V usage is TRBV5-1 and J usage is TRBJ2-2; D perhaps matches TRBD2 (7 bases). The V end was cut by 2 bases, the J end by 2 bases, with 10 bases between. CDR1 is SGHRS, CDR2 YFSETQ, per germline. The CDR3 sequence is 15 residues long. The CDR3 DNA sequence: TGCGCCAGCAGCTTCTCGGGGGGCAACACCGGGGAGCTGTTTTTT. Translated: CASSFSGGNTGELFF.

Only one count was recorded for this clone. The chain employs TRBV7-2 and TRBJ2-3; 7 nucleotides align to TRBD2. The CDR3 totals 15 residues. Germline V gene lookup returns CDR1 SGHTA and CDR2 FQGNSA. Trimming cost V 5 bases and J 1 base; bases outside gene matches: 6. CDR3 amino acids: CASSTYLAGTDTQYF. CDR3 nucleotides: TGTGCCAGCAGCACCTATCTAGCGGGCACAGATACGCAGTATTTT.

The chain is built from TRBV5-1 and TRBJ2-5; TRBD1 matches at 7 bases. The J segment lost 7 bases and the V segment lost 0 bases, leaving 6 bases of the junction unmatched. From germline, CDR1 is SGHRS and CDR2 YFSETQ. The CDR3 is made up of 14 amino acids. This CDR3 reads CASSLGTGELTQYF. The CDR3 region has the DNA TGCGCCAGCAGCTTGGGGACAGGCGAATTGACCCAGTACTTC.

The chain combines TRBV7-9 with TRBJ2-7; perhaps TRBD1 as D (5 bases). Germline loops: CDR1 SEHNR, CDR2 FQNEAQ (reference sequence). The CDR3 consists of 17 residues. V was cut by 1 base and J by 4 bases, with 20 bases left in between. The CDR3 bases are TGTGCCAGCAGCTTAGGGAGAGGCGACAGTCTCTCTTACGAGCAGTACTTC. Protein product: CASSLGRGDSLSYEQYF.

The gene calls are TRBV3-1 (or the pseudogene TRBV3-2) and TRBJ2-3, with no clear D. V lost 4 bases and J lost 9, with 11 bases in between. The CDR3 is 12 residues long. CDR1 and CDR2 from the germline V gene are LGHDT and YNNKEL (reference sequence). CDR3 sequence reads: CASSPTPATQYF. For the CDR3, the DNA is TGTGCCAGCAGCCCTACCCCCGCGACGCAGTATTTT.

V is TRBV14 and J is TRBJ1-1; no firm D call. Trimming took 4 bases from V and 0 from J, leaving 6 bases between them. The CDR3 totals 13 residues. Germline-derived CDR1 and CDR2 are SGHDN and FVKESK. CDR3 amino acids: CASSREVNTEAFF. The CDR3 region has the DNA TGTGCCAGCAGCCGCGAGGTGAACACTGAAGCTTTCTTT.